This TCR beta chain is from a study of cytomegalovirus exposure and HLA in healthy donors. Background on the study: An analysis done earlier identified 100 million to 140 million unique TCR beta sequences from around 180 million T cells.

This CDR3 is built from 16 residues. With 2 bases clipped from V and 2 bases from J, the junction kept 9 bases outside the gene matches. Looked up from germline, CDR1 is MNHNS and CDR2 is SASEGT. Regarding this clone: Its target is unknown.

PCR involved 60 Vbeta and 13 Jbeta primers. Under the authors' procedure: In a later analysis, the count reached roughly 80 million unique TCR beta chains, with about 9.9 million shared. Using immunoSEQ multiplex PCR, the repertoire was profiled, and TCRdb retains in-frame clones only, with some absent. V and J calls and clone size follow that table, whereas D and trimming were derived from the DNA. Of about 120,000 clones in the sample, more than 80% were seen once. Study-wide results and limits: Reports described diagnosis of cytomegalovirus status by the classifier as highly specific and sensitive. Roughly uniform depth of sequencing across donors was assumed in presence/absence analyses.

The chain has TRBV6-1 and TRBJ2-7; 7 bases match TRBD2. The specimen was PBMCs. The TCR sequence derives from a man aged 25-45 years in good health and CMV-seronegative. The CDR3 region has the DNA TGTGCCAGCAGTGAACTAGCGGCAAACGGTCCCTACGAGCAGTACTTC. It codes for CASSELAANGPYEQYF.